A selection of T cell receptor beta chains follows, all from one sample in a study of vaccination and CD4 T cells after COVID-19. These TCRs' antigens remain unknown. TCRdb fed the PCR reads into MiXCR, producing one record per CDR3 protein. The data hold about 25,000 distinct CDR3 sequences, with approximately 67% observed a single time. Sequencing used CD4+ T cells from blood, cultured in vitro, obtained after SARS-CoV-2 vaccination. These receptors were obtained from a human donor who received a COVID-19 vaccine. Each CDR3 is given with its conserved first and last residue. Fields, in order: J gene, CDR3 length, V gene, clone size, D gene, CDR3 DNA, CDR3 protein. A D gene is named only where the DNA matches it firmly. Size is stated for part of the rows, as once, few or many counts, or as a class when the clone is expanded.

J gene: TRBJ2-3; CDR3 length: 16; V gene: TRBV24-1; clone size: NA; D gene: TRBD2; CDR3 DNA: TGTGCCACCAGTGATCGACTAGCGGGGGGCACAGATACGCAGTATTTT; CDR3 protein: CATSDRLAGGTDTQYF
J gene: TRBJ1-6; CDR3 length: 19; V gene: TRBV6-5; clone size: few; D gene: TRBD1; CDR3 DNA: TGTGCCAGCAGTTACCTAACCGACAGGGGTAGAACCCTAAATTCATCCCTCCACTTT; CDR3 protein: CASSYLTDRGRTLNSSLHF
J gene: TRBJ1-1; CDR3 length: 17; V gene: TRBV7-3; clone size: NA; D gene: TRBD1; CDR3 DNA: TGTGCCAGCAGCTTAAAAGGGACAGGGTTCCTGGGAACTGAAGCTTTCTTT; CDR3 protein: CASSLKGTGFLGTEAFF
J gene: TRBJ2-7; CDR3 length: 15; V gene: TRBV5-1; clone size: once; D gene: NA; CDR3 DNA: TGCGCCAGCACCTTCGGTGAGGACAGAACCTACGAGCAGTACTTC; CDR3 protein: CASTFGEDRTYEQYF
J gene: TRBJ2-5; CDR3 length: 12; V gene: TRBV5-4; clone size: NA; D gene: NA; CDR3 DNA: TGTGCCAGCAGCCCTAGCGATGAGACCCAGTACTTC; CDR3 protein: CASSPSDETQYF
J gene: TRBJ2-3; CDR3 length: 14; V gene: TRBV6-1; clone size: few; D gene: NA; CDR3 DNA: TGTGCCAGCAGTGTCAGGGGCTACACAGATACGCAGTATTTT; CDR3 protein: CASSVRGYTDTQYF
J gene: TRBJ1-6; CDR3 length: 16; V gene: TRBV24-1; clone size: NA; D gene: NA; CDR3 DNA: TGTGCCACCAGTGATTTAGGGACAAATTATAATTCACCCCTCCACTTT; CDR3 protein: CATSDLGTNYNSPLHF
J gene: TRBJ2-6; CDR3 length: 18; V gene: TRBV7-9; clone size: NA; D gene: TRBD1; CDR3 DNA: TGTGCCAGCAGCGAAGGAGAGGAGACAGGGACGGGGGCCAACGTCCTGACTTTC; CDR3 protein: CASSEGEETGTGANVLTF
J gene: TRBJ1-1; CDR3 length: 12; V gene: TRBV2; clone size: NA; D gene: NA; CDR3 DNA: TGTGCCAGCAGTCGTGAGGATACTGAAGCTTTCTTT; CDR3 protein: CASSREDTEAFF
J gene: TRBJ1-4; CDR3 length: 19; V gene: TRBV6-1; clone size: NA; D gene: TRBD1; CDR3 DNA: TGTGCCAGCAGTGACTACAACCCGGGACAGGAGGCAACTAATGAAAAACTGTTTTTT; CDR3 protein: CASSDYNPGQEATNEKLFF
J gene: TRBJ1-5; CDR3 length: 13; V gene: TRBV7-9; clone size: few; D gene: NA; CDR3 DNA: TGTGCCAGCAGCCAATCACAGAATCAGCCCCAGCATTTT; CDR3 protein: CASSQSQNQPQHF
J gene: TRBJ2-5; CDR3 length: 15; V gene: TRBV12-3/TRBV12-4; clone size: NA; D gene: NA; CDR3 DNA: TGTGCCAGCAGTTTCGGACCCCTCTGGGAACAGACCCAGTACTTC; CDR3 protein: CASSFGPLWEQTQYF
J gene: TRBJ1-2; CDR3 length: 15; V gene: TRBV6-1; clone size: NA; D gene: NA; CDR3 DNA: TGTGCCAGCAGTGAGTGGAGGGACTATAACTATGGCTACACCTTC; CDR3 protein: CASSEWRDYNYGYTF
J gene: TRBJ2-7; CDR3 length: 14; V gene: TRBV20-1; clone size: NA; D gene: NA; CDR3 DNA: TGCAGTGCTAGTGGGCAGCGTAAGCTCTACGAGCAGTACTTC; CDR3 protein: CSASGQRKLYEQYF
J gene: TRBJ1-5; CDR3 length: 16; V gene: TRBV7-2; clone size: once; D gene: NA; CDR3 DNA: TGTGCCAGCAGCTTAGAGGCGGGGGCCAGCAATCAGCCCCAGCATTTT; CDR3 protein: CASSLEAGASNQPQHF
J gene: TRBJ1-5; CDR3 length: 15; V gene: TRBV6-1; clone size: few; D gene: NA; CDR3 DNA: TGTGCCAGCAGTGACAGGGTGTATTCCAATCAGCCCCAGCATTTT; CDR3 protein: CASSDRVYSNQPQHF
J gene: TRBJ1-2; CDR3 length: 16; V gene: TRBV10-1; clone size: NA; D gene: NA; CDR3 DNA: TGCGCCAGCAGTGAGACATTTGGGGAATCTAACTATGGCTACACCTTC; CDR3 protein: CASSETFGESNYGYTF
J gene: TRBJ2-5; CDR3 length: 14; V gene: TRBV7-2; clone size: NA; D gene: NA; CDR3 DNA: TGTGCCAGCAGCTTAGTAGGGGGTCGGGAGACCCAGTACTTC; CDR3 protein: CASSLVGGRETQYF
J gene: TRBJ1-1; CDR3 length: 13; V gene: TRBV7-3; clone size: NA; D gene: NA; CDR3 DNA: TGTGCCAGCAGCTTAACGGCTCGGGGGGAGGCTTTCTTT; CDR3 protein: CASSLTARGEAFF
J gene: TRBJ1-4; CDR3 length: 16; V gene: TRBV20-1; clone size: NA; D gene: NA; CDR3 DNA: TGCAGTGCTAGAGGGCTCCAGGCCGAAACTAATGAAAAACTGTTTTTT; CDR3 protein: CSARGLQAETNEKLFF
J gene: TRBJ2-3; CDR3 length: 13; V gene: TRBV11-3; clone size: NA; D gene: NA; CDR3 DNA: TGTGCCAGCAGCTTAGTAAGCACAGATACGCAGTATTTT; CDR3 protein: CASSLVSTDTQYF
J gene: TRBJ2-7; CDR3 length: 15; V gene: TRBV6-1; clone size: NA; D gene: TRBD2; CDR3 DNA: TGTGCCAGCAGCCTTATAGCGGGGGGGAACTACGAGCAGTACTTC; CDR3 protein: CASSLIAGGNYEQYF
J gene: TRBJ1-2; CDR3 length: 14; V gene: TRBV20-1; clone size: few; D gene: NA; CDR3 DNA: TGCAGTGCCCCGATTCTGGACGGAGACTATGGCTACACCTTC; CDR3 protein: CSAPILDGDYGYTF
J gene: TRBJ2-7; CDR3 length: 17; V gene: TRBV4-2; clone size: NA; D gene: TRBD2; CDR3 DNA: TGTGCCAGCAGCCAAGACGGCAGCGGGGGTGATTCCTACGAGCAGTACTTC; CDR3 protein: CASSQDGSGGDSYEQYF
J gene: TRBJ2-2; CDR3 length: 13; V gene: TRBV27; clone size: NA; D gene: NA; CDR3 DNA: TGTGCCAGCAGTGGACTGAACACCGGGGAGCTGTTTTTT; CDR3 protein: CASSGLNTGELFF
J gene: TRBJ2-7; CDR3 length: 15; V gene: TRBV20-1; clone size: few; D gene: TRBD1; CDR3 DNA: TGCAGTGCTAGACTGGGGACAGGTACAGCCTACGAGCAGTACTTC; CDR3 protein: CSARLGTGTAYEQYF
J gene: TRBJ2-5; CDR3 length: 15; V gene: TRBV7-8; clone size: few; D gene: TRBD2; CDR3 DNA: TGTGCCAGCAGCTTCGGGACTAGCGAACAAGAGACCCAGTACTTC; CDR3 protein: CASSFGTSEQETQYF
J gene: TRBJ2-5; CDR3 length: 14; V gene: TRBV20-1; clone size: few; D gene: NA; CDR3 DNA: TGCAGTGCTAGAGTTGGAACCGTCAAAGAGACCCAGTACTTC; CDR3 protein: CSARVGTVKETQYF
J gene: TRBJ1-2; CDR3 length: 12; V gene: TRBV30; clone size: few; D gene: NA; CDR3 DNA: TGTGCCTGGAGTGTTAATCGTTATGGCTACACCTTC; CDR3 protein: CAWSVNRYGYTF
J gene: TRBJ1-6; CDR3 length: 14; V gene: TRBV5-1; clone size: NA; D gene: NA; CDR3 DNA: TGCGCCAGCAGCCGTAGTCGCTCGGATTCACCCCTCCACTTT; CDR3 protein: CASSRSRSDSPLHF
J gene: TRBJ2-5; CDR3 length: 14; V gene: TRBV5-1; clone size: NA; D gene: TRBD2; CDR3 DNA: TGCGCCAGCAGCTGGGGGGGAGGGGCCGAGACCCAGTACTTC; CDR3 protein: CASSWGGGAETQYF